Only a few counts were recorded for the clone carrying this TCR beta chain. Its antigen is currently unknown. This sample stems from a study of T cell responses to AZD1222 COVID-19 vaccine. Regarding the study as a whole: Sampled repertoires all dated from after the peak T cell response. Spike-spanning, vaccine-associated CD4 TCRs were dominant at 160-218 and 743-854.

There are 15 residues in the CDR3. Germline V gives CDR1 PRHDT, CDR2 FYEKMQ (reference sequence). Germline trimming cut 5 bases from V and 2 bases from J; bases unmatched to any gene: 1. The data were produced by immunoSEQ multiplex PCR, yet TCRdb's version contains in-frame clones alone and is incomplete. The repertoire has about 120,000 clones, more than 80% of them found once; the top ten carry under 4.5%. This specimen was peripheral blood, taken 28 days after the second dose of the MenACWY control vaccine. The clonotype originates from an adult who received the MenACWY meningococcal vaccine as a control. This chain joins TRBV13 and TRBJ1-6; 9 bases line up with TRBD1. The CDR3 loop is CASSHRGPYNSPLHF. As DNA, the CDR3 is TGTGCCAGCAGCCACAGGGGGCCCTATAATTCACCCCTCCACTTT.